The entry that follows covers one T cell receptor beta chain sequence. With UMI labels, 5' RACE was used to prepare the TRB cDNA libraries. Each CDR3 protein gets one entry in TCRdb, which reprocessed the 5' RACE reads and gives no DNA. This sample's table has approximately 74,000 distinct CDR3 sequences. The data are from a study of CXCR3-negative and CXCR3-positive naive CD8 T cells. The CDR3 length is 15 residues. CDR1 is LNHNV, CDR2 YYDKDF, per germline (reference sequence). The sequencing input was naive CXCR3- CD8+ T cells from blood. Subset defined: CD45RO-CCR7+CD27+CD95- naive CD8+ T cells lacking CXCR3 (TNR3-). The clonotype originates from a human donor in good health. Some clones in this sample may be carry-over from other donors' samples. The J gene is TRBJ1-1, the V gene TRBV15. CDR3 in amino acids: CATSSTDAGNTEAFF. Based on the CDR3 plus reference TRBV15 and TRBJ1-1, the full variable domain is DAMVIQNPRYQVTQFGKPVTLSCSQTLNHNVMYWYQQKSSQAPKLLFHYYDKDFNNEADTPDNFQSRRPNTSFCFLDIRSPGLGDTAMYLCATSSTDAGNTEAFFGQGTRLTVV.